A selection of T cell receptor beta chains follows, all from one sample in a study of cytomegalovirus exposure and HLA in healthy donors. The data were produced by immunoSEQ multiplex PCR, yet TCRdb's version contains in-frame clones alone and is incomplete. The top ten clones hold about 1.5% of a sample with about 130,000 clones, roughly 79% of them seen once. The sample was PBMCs. The receptors were sampled from a young woman in good health and CMV-seronegative. The CDR3 runs from the conserved cysteine through the conserved F or W. Each record gives: CDR3 protein, CDR3 DNA, D gene, clone size, V gene, J gene. A D gene is named only where the DNA matches it firmly. Clone size is stated in some rows and not others, as once, few, many or a class when expanded.

CDR3: CASSYSPLGEQYF
DNA: TGTGCCAGCAGTTACTCTCCACTAGGCGAGCAGTACTTC
D: .
size: .
V: TRBV6-6
J: TRBJ2-7

CDR3: CASGSPDSTDTQYF
DNA: TGTGCTAGTGGTTCCCCGGACTCCACAGATACGCAGTATTTT
D: .
size: .
V: TRBV12-5
J: TRBJ2-3

CDR3: CASSLGPQETQYF
DNA: TGTGCCAGCAGCTTGGGTCCGCAAGAGACCCAGTACTTC
D: .
size: .
V: TRBV5-6
J: TRBJ2-5

CDR3: CASSVLDNGAFF
DNA: TGTGCCAGCAGCGTACTGGACAATGGAGCTTTCTTT
D: .
size: .
V: TRBV9
J: TRBJ1-1

CDR3: CASSWGTAQETQYF
DNA: TGTGCCAGCAGCTGGGGGACTGCCCAAGAGACCCAGTACTTC
D: .
size: .
V: TRBV5-6
J: TRBJ2-5

CDR3: CASTDRQNTGELFF
DNA: TGCGCCAGCACAGACAGGCAAAACACCGGGGAGCTGTTTTTT
D: .
size: .
V: TRBV10-1
J: TRBJ2-2

CDR3: CASSTHGTGAHGSYGYTF
DNA: TGTGCCAGTAGTACCCACGGGACAGGGGCGCATGGATCCTATGGCTACACCTTC
D: TRBD1
size: .
V: TRBV19
J: TRBJ1-2

CDR3: CASSAREGRSGELFF
DNA: TGTGCCAGCAGCGCCCGGGAGGGGCGTTCCGGGGAGCTGTTTTTT
D: TRBD2
size: .
V: TRBV9
J: TRBJ2-2

CDR3: CASSFFGTGTNTEAFF
DNA: TGCGCCAGCAGCTTCTTTGGGACAGGGACGAACACTGAAGCTTTCTTT
D: TRBD1
size: .
V: TRBV5-1
J: TRBJ1-1

CDR3: CAWRRGSMDYGYTF
DNA: TGTGCCTGGAGACGAGGTAGTATGGACTATGGCTACACCTTC
D: .
size: .
V: TRBV30
J: TRBJ1-2

CDR3: CASTYPNRDLSEQFF
DNA: TGTGCCAGTACTTACCCCAACAGGGACCTTAGTGAGCAGTTCTTC
D: .
size: .
V: TRBV5-8
J: TRBJ2-1

CDR3: CASSLWLGSPSEAFF
DNA: TGTGCCAGCAGCTTGTGGCTGGGCAGCCCTTCTGAAGCTTTCTTT
D: .
size: .
V: TRBV5-5
J: TRBJ1-1

CDR3: CASSLDNGAGNTIYF
DNA: TGTGCCAGCAGCCTGGACAACGGCGCTGGAAACACCATATATTTT
D: .
size: .
V: TRBV7-6
J: TRBJ1-3

CDR3: CASQGTDTQYF
DNA: TGTGCCAGCCAGGGCACAGATACGCAGTATTTT
D: .
size: .
V: TRBV9
J: TRBJ2-3

CDR3: CASSSPGLVHEQYF
DNA: TGTGCCAGTAGTTCTCCGGGACTAGTCCACGAGCAGTACTTC
D: TRBD2
size: .
V: TRBV19
J: TRBJ2-7

CDR3: CASSLVTRDNEQFF
DNA: TGTGCCAGCAGCTTAGTAACGAGAGACAATGAGCAGTTCTTC
D: .
size: .
V: TRBV7-2
J: TRBJ2-1

CDR3: CASGLILAETYSGNTIYF
DNA: TGTGCTAGTGGTCTGATCCTGGCAGAGACTTACTCTGGAAACACCATATATTTT
D: .
size: .
V: TRBV12-5
J: TRBJ1-3

CDR3: CAWSNRPRGQPQHF
DNA: TGTGCCTGGAGTAATAGACCCAGAGGGCAGCCCCAGCATTTT
D: .
size: few
V: TRBV30
J: TRBJ1-5

CDR3: CASSAGDGYTF
DNA: TGTGCCAGCAGTGCCGGGGATGGCTACACCTTC
D: .
size: .
V: TRBV6-4
J: TRBJ1-2

CDR3: CASSRDRETQETQYF
DNA: TGTGCCAGCAGCCGAGACAGGGAAACCCAAGAGACCCAGTACTTC
D: TRBD1
size: .
V: TRBV4-2
J: TRBJ2-5

CDR3: CASSMVGVSSGANVLTF
DNA: TGTGCCAGTAGTATGGTAGGGGTTAGCTCTGGGGCCAACGTCCTGACTTTC
D: .
size: .
V: TRBV19
J: TRBJ2-6

CDR3: CASSSDGRGYNEQFF
DNA: TGTGCCAGCAGCTCAGACGGGAGGGGGTACAATGAGCAGTTCTTC
D: TRBD2
size: .
V: TRBV7-6
J: TRBJ2-1

CDR3: CASSPHPTSVSYEQYF
DNA: TGTGCCAGCAGCCCTCACCCGACTAGCGTTTCCTACGAGCAGTACTTC
D: TRBD2
size: .
V: TRBV7-2
J: TRBJ2-7

CDR3: CASSPRGTYNEQFF
DNA: TGTGCCAGCAGCCCCCGCGGGACTTACAATGAGCAGTTCTTC
D: .
size: .
V: TRBV9
J: TRBJ2-1

CDR3: CASSSLESLGTGEQGYTF
DNA: TGCGCCAGCAGCTCCTTAGAATCCCTAGGGACAGGAGAGCAGGGCTACACCTTC
D: TRBD1
size: .
V: TRBV5-1
J: TRBJ1-2

CDR3: CAWSQAGGNTIYF
DNA: TGTGCCTGGAGTCAGGCAGGGGGAAACACCATATATTTT
D: .
size: .
V: TRBV30
J: TRBJ1-3

CDR3: CSATSIYEQYF
DNA: TGCAGTGCTACTAGCATTTACGAGCAGTACTTC
D: .
size: .
V: TRBV20-1
J: TRBJ2-7

CDR3: CASSGQTTGELFF
DNA: TGTGCCAGCAGCGGACAGACAACCGGGGAGCTGTTTTTT
D: .
size: .
V: TRBV14
J: TRBJ2-2

CDR3: CASSLSWGRDTEAFF
DNA: TGTGCCAGCAGCTTGTCTTGGGGGCGGGACACTGAAGCTTTCTTT
D: .
size: few
V: TRBV5-4
J: TRBJ1-1

CDR3: CGTGGSTYEQYF
DNA: TGCGGGACTGGGGGGTCAACCTACGAGCAGTACTTC
D: .
size: .
V: TRBV6-1
J: TRBJ2-7

CDR3: CASSQDRGAYEQYF
DNA: TGTGCCAGCAGTCAGGACAGGGGAGCCTACGAGCAGTACTTC
D: TRBD1
size: .
V: TRBV2
J: TRBJ2-7

CDR3: CASSLLSLQGETQYF
DNA: TGCGCCAGCAGCTTACTTTCTTTGCAGGGGGAGACCCAGTACTTC
D: .
size: once
V: TRBV5-1
J: TRBJ2-5

CDR3: CAWSGKNRQPQHF
DNA: TGTGCCTGGAGCGGTAAGAATCGCCAGCCCCAGCATTTT
D: .
size: .
V: TRBV30
J: TRBJ1-5

CDR3: CASSQNYRGEEEAFF
DNA: TGTGCCAGCAGCCAAAACTACAGGGGGGAAGAGGAAGCTTTCTTT
D: TRBD1
size: .
V: TRBV4-2
J: TRBJ1-1

CDR3: CAFTTGVFYAFF
DNA: TGTGCCTTTACAACAGGGGTATTTTATGCTTTCTTT
D: TRBD1
size: .
V: TRBV30
J: TRBJ1-1

CDR3: CASRIQGYEQFF
DNA: TGTGCCAGCAGAATCCAGGGCTATGAGCAGTTCTTC
D: .
size: .
V: TRBV6-6
J: TRBJ2-1

CDR3: CASSLLAGDTDTQYF
DNA: TGCGCCAGCAGCCTACTAGCAGGCGACACAGATACGCAGTATTTT
D: .
size: .
V: TRBV10-1
J: TRBJ2-3

CDR3: CDRQRYYNEQFF
DNA: TGTGACCGCCAGCGGTACTACAATGAGCAGTTCTTC
D: .
size: .
V: TRBV19
J: TRBJ2-1

CDR3: CASSLGQGNQPQHF
DNA: TGTGCCAGCAGTTTGGGACAGGGCAATCAGCCCCAGCATTTT
D: TRBD1
size: .
V: TRBV27
J: TRBJ1-5

CDR3: CASSITGGGEETQYF
DNA: TGTGCCAGCAGTATCACAGGGGGAGGAGAGGAGACCCAGTACTTC
D: TRBD1
size: .
V: TRBV5-5
J: TRBJ2-5

CDR3: CASNGGLAALEQYF
DNA: TGTGCCAGCAACGGAGGACTAGCGGCCTTAGAGCAGTACTTC
D: TRBD2
size: .
V: TRBV9
J: TRBJ2-7

CDR3: CAWSERSYGYTF
DNA: TGTGCCTGGAGTGAACGGTCCTATGGCTACACCTTC
D: .
size: .
V: TRBV30
J: TRBJ1-2

CDR3: CASSYGRSPTDTQYF
DNA: TGTGCCAGCAGTTACGGGCGTTCGCCGACAGATACGCAGTATTTT
D: .
size: .
V: TRBV6-5
J: TRBJ2-3

CDR3: CASSLYNEQFF
DNA: TGTGCCAGCAGCCTCTACAATGAGCAGTTCTTC
D: .
size: .
V: TRBV2
J: TRBJ2-1

CDR3: CAWRGGVGETQYF
DNA: TGTGCCTGGAGAGGAGGGGTAGGAGAGACCCAGTACTTC
D: .
size: .
V: TRBV30
J: TRBJ2-5

CDR3: CASSLEGRNTEAFF
DNA: TGTGCCAGCAGCTTAGAGGGCAGGAACACTGAAGCTTTCTTT
D: .
size: .
V: TRBV11-2
J: TRBJ1-1

CDR3: CASTDRGRNQPQHF
DNA: TGTGCCAGCACCGACAGGGGACGAAATCAGCCCCAGCATTTT
D: TRBD1
size: .
V: TRBV2
J: TRBJ1-5

CDR3: CASSQGRETGDEQFF
DNA: TGTGCCAGCAGCCAAGGTCGGGAGACGGGGGATGAGCAGTTCTTC
D: .
size: .
V: TRBV4-2
J: TRBJ2-1

CDR3: CASSLGRGDIEAFF
DNA: TGTGCCAGCAGTTTAGGCAGGGGTGACATTGAAGCTTTCTTT
D: .
size: .
V: TRBV27
J: TRBJ1-1

CDR3: CSVEAGHTEAFF
DNA: TGCAGCGTTGAGGCAGGGCACACTGAAGCTTTCTTT
D: .
size: .
V: TRBV29-1
J: TRBJ1-1

CDR3: CASSLGTGGHYYGYTF
DNA: TGTGCCAGCAGCTTGGGTACAGGGGGCCATTACTATGGCTACACCTTC
D: TRBD1
size: .
V: TRBV5-6
J: TRBJ1-2

CDR3: CAWVGRVAGNTIYF
DNA: TGTGCCTGGGTAGGGCGGGTGGCTGGAAACACCATATATTTT
D: .
size: .
V: TRBV30
J: TRBJ1-3

CDR3: CASGNHLTSFKTQYF
DNA: TGCGCCAGCGGTAACCACTTGACTTCTTTCAAGACCCAGTACTTC
D: .
size: .
V: TRBV10-2
J: TRBJ2-5

CDR3: CASSLETGTGYEKLFF
DNA: TGCGCCAGCAGCCTTGAAACCGGGACAGGGTATGAAAAACTGTTTTTT
D: TRBD1
size: .
V: TRBV5-1
J: TRBJ1-4

CDR3: CASSERTSGYNEQFF
DNA: TGTGCCAGCAGTGAACGGACTAGCGGCTACAATGAGCAGTTCTTC
D: TRBD2
size: once
V: TRBV6-1
J: TRBJ2-1

CDR3: CASSHRGPYEQYF
DNA: TGTGCCAGCAGTCACAGGGGCCCCTACGAGCAGTACTTC
D: TRBD1
size: .
V: TRBV27
J: TRBJ2-7